Listed below are T cell receptor beta chains from one sample, sequenced in a study of neurological immune-mediated disorders. TCRdb reprocessed the 5' RACE reads with MiXCR, giving one entry per CDR3 protein. The sample consists of tens of thousands of distinct CDR3 sequences, about 5.6% of them appearing once. What was sequenced was CD4+ T cells from blood. These receptors were taken from a woman under 30 with multiple sclerosis. Each CDR3 is given with its conserved first and last residue. The D gene is left open where the match is weak. Clone size, where shown, is once, few, many, or a class for clones that have expanded.

V gene,D gene,clone size,J gene,CDR3 protein,CDR3 DNA
TRBV23-1,TRBD1,many,TRBJ2-2,CASSCGQAGELFF,TGCGCCAGCAGCTGCGGACAGGCCGGGGAGCTGTTTTTT
TRBV28,TRBD1,few,TRBJ1-2,CASSLYGQGNYGYTF,TGTGCCAGCAGTTTATACGGACAGGGGAACTATGGCTACACCTTC
TRBV7-2,NA,many,TRBJ2-1,CASSLVASAPGEQFF,TGTGCCAGCAGCTTAGTTGCTAGCGCCCCGGGTGAGCAGTTCTTC
TRBV11-2,NA,many,TRBJ1-1,CASSLAGSMNTEAFF,TGTGCCAGCAGCTTAGCAGGGTCCATGAACACTGAAGCTTTCTTT
TRBV5-1,TRBD1,many,TRBJ2-2,CASSLKQGSTGELFF,TGCGCCAGCAGCTTGAAACAGGGGAGCACCGGGGAGCTGTTTTTT
TRBV9,NA,many,TRBJ2-2,CASSVAIAANTGELFF,TGTGCCAGCAGCGTAGCGATAGCTGCGAACACCGGGGAGCTGTTTTTT
TRBV3-1,NA,once,TRBJ1-5,CASSQVDTQPRHF,TGTGCCAGCAGCCAAGTAGACACTCAGCCCCGGCATTTT
TRBV5-6,NA,many,TRBJ1-4,CASSLSGAGEKLFF,TGTGCCAGCAGTCTGTCGGGGGCAGGTGAAAAACTGTTTTTT
TRBV6-6,TRBD2,many,TRBJ2-3,CASSYSFPGGVKDTQYF,TGTGCCAGCAGTTACTCCTTCCCGGGGGGGGTGAAGGATACGCAGTATTTT
TRBV20-1,NA,NA,TRBJ1-1,CSARWEAVEAFF,TGCAGTGCTAGATGGGAGGCGGTTGAAGCTTTCTTT
TRBV7-9,NA,few,TRBJ1-5,CASSLGSSQPQHF,TGTGCCAGCAGCTTAGGTTCTAGTCAGCCCCAGCATTTT
TRBV20-1,NA,many,TRBJ1-1,CSATRQGMNTEAFF,TGCAGTGCTACAAGACAAGGAATGAACACTGAAGCTTTCTTT
TRBV20-1,NA,many,TRBJ1-2,CSAAPVNYGYTF,TGCAGTGCCGCCCCCGTTAACTATGGCTACACCTTC
TRBV11-2,NA,many,TRBJ1-2,CASSLGPQGSGGYTF,TGTGCCAGCAGCTTAGGTCCCCAGGGCTCAGGAGGCTACACCTTC
TRBV7-2,TRBD2,many,TRBJ2-3,CASRRGAGEYTQYF,TGTGCCAGCAGGCGTGGAGCGGGAGAGTATACGCAGTATTTT
TRBV20-1,NA,many,TRBJ2-4,CSTGVGNIQYF,TGCAGTACCGGGGTGGGGAACATTCAGTACTTC
TRBV10-3,TRBD2,many,TRBJ2-2,CAISATSGGAGTGELFF,TGTGCCATCAGTGCAACTAGCGGGGGGGCCGGCACCGGGGAGCTGTTTTTT
TRBV24-1,TRBD1,many,TRBJ2-3,CATSGPGQVGGGYLQDTQYF,TGTGCCACCAGTGGGCCGGGACAGGTCGGTGGGGGGTACCTTCAAGATACGCAGTATTTT
TRBV5-1,NA,many,TRBJ1-1,CASSSNPGVTTEAFF,TGCGCCAGCAGCTCAAACCCAGGGGTGACGACTGAAGCTTTCTTT
TRBV5-1,NA,many,TRBJ2-4,CASKQGGGEKNIQYF,TGCGCCAGCAAACAGGGAGGTGGGGAAAAAAACATTCAGTACTTC
TRBV5-1,NA,many,TRBJ2-1,CASSLDTGIEQFF,TGCGCCAGCAGCTTGGACACAGGGATCGAGCAGTTCTTC
TRBV20-1,NA,many,TRBJ1-2,CSARDRVGGPAPYGYTF,TGCAGTGCTAGAGATCGAGTCGGGGGTCCTGCTCCCTATGGCTACACCTTC
TRBV5-1,NA,many,TRBJ2-6,CASSFPGDNVLTF,TGCGCCAGCAGCTTTCCGGGGGACAACGTCCTGACTTTC
TRBV5-1,NA,many,TRBJ2-2,CASSLPPERRELFF,TGCGCCAGCAGCTTACCACCAGAAAGGCGGGAGCTGTTTTTT
TRBV5-1,TRBD1,many,TRBJ1-1,CASSRGTGLMNTEAFF,TGCGCCAGCAGCCGGGGGACAGGGCTCATGAACACTGAAGCTTTCTTT
TRBV2,NA,many,TRBJ2-2,CASTEGFANTGELFF,TGTGCCAGCACGGAAGGGTTTGCCAACACCGGGGAGCTGTTTTTT
TRBV6-5,NA,many,TRBJ2-1,CASISSFYNEQFF,TGTGCCAGCATCAGTAGCTTCTACAATGAGCAGTTCTTC